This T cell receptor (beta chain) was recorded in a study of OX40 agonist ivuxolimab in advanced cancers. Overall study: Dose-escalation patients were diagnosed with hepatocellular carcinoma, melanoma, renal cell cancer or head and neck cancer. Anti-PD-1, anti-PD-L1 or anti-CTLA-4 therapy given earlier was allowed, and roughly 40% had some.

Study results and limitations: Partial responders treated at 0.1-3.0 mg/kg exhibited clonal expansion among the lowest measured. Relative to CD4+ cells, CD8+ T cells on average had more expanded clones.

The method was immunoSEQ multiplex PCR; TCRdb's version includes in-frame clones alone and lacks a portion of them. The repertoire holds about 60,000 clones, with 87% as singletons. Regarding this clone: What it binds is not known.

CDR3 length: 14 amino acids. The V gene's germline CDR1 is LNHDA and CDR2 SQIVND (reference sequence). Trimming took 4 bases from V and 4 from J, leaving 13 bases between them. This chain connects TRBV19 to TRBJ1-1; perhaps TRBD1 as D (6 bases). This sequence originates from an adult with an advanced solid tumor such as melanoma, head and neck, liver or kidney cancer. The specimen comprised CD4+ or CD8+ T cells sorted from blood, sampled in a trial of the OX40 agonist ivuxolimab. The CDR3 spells CASSKPQGSTEAFF. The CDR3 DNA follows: TGTGCCAGTAGTAAACCCCAGGGGAGCACTGAAGCTTTCTTT. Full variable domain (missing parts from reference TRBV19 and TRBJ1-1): DGGITQSPKYLFRKEGQNVTLSCEQNLNHDAMYWYRQDPGQGLRLIYYSQIVNDFQKGDIAEGYSVSREKKESFPLTVTSAQKNPTAFYLCASSKPQGSTEAFFGQGTRLTVV.